This is a list of T cell receptor beta chains from one sample in a study of breast tumors, draining lymph nodes, adjacent tissues. TCRdb called the multiplex PCR reads again in MiXCR, with one record for every CDR3 protein. The data contain 200,000 to 250,000 distinct CDR3 sequences, 32% of them seen just once; the ten biggest clones take up about 1.4%. The sample taken for sequencing was axillary lymph node tissue. The receptors were sampled from a female donor with breast cancer. Some clones in this sample may be carry-over from other donors' samples. Each CDR3 is given without its conserved first and last residue. Each record gives: V gene, CDR3 protein.

V: TRBV7-3; CDR3: ASGGGQGGHEQF
V: TRBV12-3/TRBV12-4; CDR3: ASSLASGRAGETQY
V: TRBV2; CDR3: ASRGDRGTRGYT
V: TRBV6-2/TRBV6-3; CDR3: ASSSRLVGETQY
V: TRBV7-9; CDR3: ASSLGRTSGSTDTQY
V: TRBV6-2/TRBV6-3; CDR3: ASRPTLGQGNALTF
V: TRBV29-1; CDR3: SVEGNGYARDIQY
V: TRBV10-3; CDR3: AISARTDINEKLF
V: TRBV7-9; CDR3: ASSLVQGDGYT
V: TRBV7-9; CDR3: ASSPYALNSQSSYEQY
V: TRBV7-8; CDR3: ASSRSGTALYEQY
V: TRBV6-1; CDR3: ASSPKTSGSLGEQF
V: TRBV11-3; CDR3: ASSLEYGGSGGPKNIQY
V: TRBV9; CDR3: ASSVEGLEGDEQF
V: TRBV4-1; CDR3: ASSQDFGTSSDGELF
V: TRBV5-4; CDR3: ASSRSINEQF
V: TRBV9; CDR3: ASSVRLAGGVDTQY
V: TRBV20-1; CDR3: SAIPTGTYEQY
V: TRBV4-1; CDR3: ASSQDNSYTDTQY
V: TRBV19; CDR3: ASSGGSGSYNEQF
V: TRBV24-1; CDR3: ATSSGFEQPQH
V: TRBV10-3; CDR3: AISVDRGKQY
V: TRBV20-1; CDR3: SAQPQY
V: TRBV25-1; CDR3: ASSVGRGYEQY
V: TRBV5-5; CDR3: ASSLGPATSYEQY
V: TRBV14; CDR3: ASSRGAGSPLH
V: TRBV20-1; CDR3: SARDPLTRTSTDTQY
V: TRBV9; CDR3: ASSVTEGVETQY
V: TRBV19; CDR3: ASSWTGEETQY
V: TRBV6-5; CDR3: ASRLDRVRSPLH
V: TRBV3-1; CDR3: ASSLGTDKVYT
V: TRBV7-9; CDR3: ASSLPGGYYGYT
V: TRBV25-1; CDR3: ASSEYWGQRAGELF
V: TRBV6-6; CDR3: ASSYSPGTGSNEKLF
V: TRBV9; CDR3: ASSVVQGGRFDEQF
V: TRBV2; CDR3: ASSEALFPYNEQF
V: TRBV9; CDR3: ASSPQGQLSGNTIY
V: TRBV24-1; CDR3: ATSSRDRGHSGELF
V: TRBV5-1; CDR3: ASSLGQGSHNEQF
V: TRBV28; CDR3: ASSIAKNIQY
V: TRBV28; CDR3: ASTLKKGTYSNQPQH
V: TRBV20-1; CDR3: SARGRGNTGELF
V: TRBV7-9; CDR3: ASSVRGDTGELF
V: TRBV20-1; CDR3: SATDMDRAYEQY
V: TRBV24-1; CDR3: ATSDAPQGANEQF
V: TRBV19; CDR3: ASSMGDPGRQETQY
V: TRBV29-1; CDR3: SLGVTYEQY
V: TRBV3-2; CDR3: ASIGGKGKAF
V: TRBV7-8; CDR3: ASSLGYSYEQY
V: TRBV11-2; CDR3: ASSYSGGRWSTDTQY
V: TRBV20-1; CDR3: SARDTPGVNNSPLH
V: TRBV7-3; CDR3: ASSRTGGEGELF
V: TRBV7-9; CDR3: ASSLPPPRGTYGYT
V: TRBV7-3; CDR3: AGLVVGTSGFTDTQY
V: TRBV15; CDR3: ATSRTLREDYGYT
V: TRBV6-1; CDR3: ASKGTGEASGELF
V: TRBV7-3; CDR3: ASSLALAGKETQY
V: TRBV5-6; CDR3: ASSLVDRAKNIQY
V: TRBV6-1; CDR3: ASNPGTPFNYGYT